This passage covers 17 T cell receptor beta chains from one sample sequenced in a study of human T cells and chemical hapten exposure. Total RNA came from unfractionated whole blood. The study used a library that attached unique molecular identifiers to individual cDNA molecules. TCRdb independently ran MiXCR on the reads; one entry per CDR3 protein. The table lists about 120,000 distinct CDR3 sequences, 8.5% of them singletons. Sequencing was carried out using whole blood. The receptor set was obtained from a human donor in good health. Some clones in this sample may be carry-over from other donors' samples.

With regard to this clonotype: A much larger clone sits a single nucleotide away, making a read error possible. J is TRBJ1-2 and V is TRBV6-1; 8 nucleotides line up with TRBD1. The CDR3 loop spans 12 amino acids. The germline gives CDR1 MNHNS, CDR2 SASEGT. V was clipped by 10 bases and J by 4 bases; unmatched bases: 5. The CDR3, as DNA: TGTGCCAACCGCACAGGGGGCTATGGCTACACCTTC. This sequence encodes CANRTGGYGYTF.

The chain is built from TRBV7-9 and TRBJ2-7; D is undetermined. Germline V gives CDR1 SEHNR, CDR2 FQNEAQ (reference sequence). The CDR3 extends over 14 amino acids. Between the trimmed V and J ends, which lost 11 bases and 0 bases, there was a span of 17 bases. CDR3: CAGSPPWSSYEQYF. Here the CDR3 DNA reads TGTGCCGGCTCTCCGCCATGGAGCTCCTACGAGCAGTACTTC.

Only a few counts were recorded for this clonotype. As DNA, the CDR3 is TGTGCCAGCAGCGTAGGCAGTAGCGGGATCAGCTCCTACGAGCAGTACTTC. Translated, it gives CASSVGSSGISSYEQYF. This chain uses TRBV9 with TRBJ2-7; 8 bases align to TRBD2. This CDR3 has 17 amino acids. V lost 0 bases to trimming and J lost 0 bases; unmatched junction nucleotides: 8. In germline, CDR1 is SGDLS, CDR2 YYNGEE.

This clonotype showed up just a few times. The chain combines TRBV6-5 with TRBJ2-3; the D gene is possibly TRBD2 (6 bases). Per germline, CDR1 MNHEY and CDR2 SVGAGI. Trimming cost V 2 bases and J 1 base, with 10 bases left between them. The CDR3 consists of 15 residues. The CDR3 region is CASSYTGGRTDTQYF. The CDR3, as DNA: TGTGCCAGCAGTTACACTGGAGGGCGCACAGATACGCAGTATTTT.

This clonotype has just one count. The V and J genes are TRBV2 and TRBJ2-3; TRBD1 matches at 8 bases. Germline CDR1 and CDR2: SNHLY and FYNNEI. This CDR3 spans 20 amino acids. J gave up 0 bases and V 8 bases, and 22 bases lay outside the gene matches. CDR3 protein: CASGRWSQGALPASTDTQYF. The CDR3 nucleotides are TGTGCCAGCGGACGCTGGAGCCAGGGGGCTCTACCAGCTAGCACAGATACGCAGTATTTT.

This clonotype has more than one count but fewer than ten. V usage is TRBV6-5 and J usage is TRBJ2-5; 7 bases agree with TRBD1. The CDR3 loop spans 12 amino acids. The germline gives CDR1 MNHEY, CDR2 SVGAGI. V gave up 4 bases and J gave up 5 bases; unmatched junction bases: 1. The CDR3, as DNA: TGTGCCAGCAGTTCAGGGGGTGAGACCCAGTACTTC. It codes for CASSSGGETQYF.

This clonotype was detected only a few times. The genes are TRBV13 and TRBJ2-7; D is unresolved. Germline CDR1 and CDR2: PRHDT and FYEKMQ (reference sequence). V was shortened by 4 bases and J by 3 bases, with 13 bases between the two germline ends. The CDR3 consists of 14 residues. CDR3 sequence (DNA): TGTGCCAGCAGCTCTACGGTGGTAAGCTACGAGCAGTACTTC. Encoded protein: CASSSTVVSYEQYF.

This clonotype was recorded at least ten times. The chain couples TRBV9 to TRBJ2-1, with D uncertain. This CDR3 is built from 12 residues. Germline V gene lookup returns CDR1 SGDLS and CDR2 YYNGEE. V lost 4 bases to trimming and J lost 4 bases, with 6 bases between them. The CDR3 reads CASSNLYNEQFF. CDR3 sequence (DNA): TGTGCCAGCAGCAACTTATACAATGAGCAGTTCTTC.

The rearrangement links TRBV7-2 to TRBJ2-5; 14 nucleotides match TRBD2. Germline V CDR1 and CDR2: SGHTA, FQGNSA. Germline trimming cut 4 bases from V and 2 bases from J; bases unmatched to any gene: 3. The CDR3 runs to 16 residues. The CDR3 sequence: CASSSGTSGGQETQYF. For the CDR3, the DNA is TGTGCCAGCAGCTCCGGGACTAGCGGGGGTCAAGAGACCCAGTACTTC. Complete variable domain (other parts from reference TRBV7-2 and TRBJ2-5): GAGVSQSPSNKVTEKGKDVELRCDPISGHTALYWYRQSLGQGLEFLIYFQGNSAPDKSGLPSDRFSAERTGGSVSTLTIQRTQQEDSAVYLCASSSGTSGGQETQYFGPGTRLLVL.

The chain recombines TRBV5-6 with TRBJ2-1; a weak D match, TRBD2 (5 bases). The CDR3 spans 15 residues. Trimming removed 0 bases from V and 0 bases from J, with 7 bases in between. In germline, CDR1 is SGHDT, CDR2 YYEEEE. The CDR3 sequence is CASSLVGSSYNEQFF. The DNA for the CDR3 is TGTGCCAGCAGCTTGGTTGGGAGCTCCTACAATGAGCAGTTCTTC.

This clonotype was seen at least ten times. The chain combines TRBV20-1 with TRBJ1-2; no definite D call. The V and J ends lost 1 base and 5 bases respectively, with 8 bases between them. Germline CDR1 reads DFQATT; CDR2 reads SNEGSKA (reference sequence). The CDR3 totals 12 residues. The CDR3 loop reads CSARVEGYGYTF. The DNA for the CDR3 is TGCAGTGCTAGAGTAGAAGGGTATGGCTACACCTTC.

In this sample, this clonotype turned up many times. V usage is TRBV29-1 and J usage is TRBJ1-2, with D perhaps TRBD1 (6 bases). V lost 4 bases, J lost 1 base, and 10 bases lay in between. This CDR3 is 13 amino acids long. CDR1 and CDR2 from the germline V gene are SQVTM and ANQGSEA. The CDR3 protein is CSVGTGLNYGYTF. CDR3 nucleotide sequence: TGCAGCGTTGGCACAGGGCTTAACTATGGCTACACCTTC.

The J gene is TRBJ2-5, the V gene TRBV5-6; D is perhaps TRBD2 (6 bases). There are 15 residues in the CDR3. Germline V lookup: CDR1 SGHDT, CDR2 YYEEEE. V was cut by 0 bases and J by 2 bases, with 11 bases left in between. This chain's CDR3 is CASSLVEGLQETQYF. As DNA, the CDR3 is TGTGCCAGCAGCTTGGTGGAGGGGTTGCAAGAGACCCAGTACTTC.

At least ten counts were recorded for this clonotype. The CDR3 sequence is CASSHEMVPGTSGQETQYF. The CDR3 region has the DNA TGTGCCAGCAGCCACGAAATGGTACCCGGGACTAGCGGGCAAGAGACCCAGTACTTC. The chain combines TRBV3-1 with TRBJ2-5, with 12 bases matching TRBD2. Trimming cost V 3 bases and J 2 bases; bases outside gene matches: 13. This CDR3 contains 19 residues. The V gene's germline CDR1 is LGHDT and CDR2 YNNKEL (reference sequence).

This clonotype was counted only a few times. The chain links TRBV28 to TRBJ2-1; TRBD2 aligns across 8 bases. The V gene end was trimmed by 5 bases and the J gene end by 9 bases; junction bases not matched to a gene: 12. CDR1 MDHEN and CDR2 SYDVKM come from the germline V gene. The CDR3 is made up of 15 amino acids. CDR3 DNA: TGTGCCAGCAGTATCGTAGCGGGAAATTCTGGTGAGCAGTTCTTC. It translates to CASSIVAGNSGEQFF.

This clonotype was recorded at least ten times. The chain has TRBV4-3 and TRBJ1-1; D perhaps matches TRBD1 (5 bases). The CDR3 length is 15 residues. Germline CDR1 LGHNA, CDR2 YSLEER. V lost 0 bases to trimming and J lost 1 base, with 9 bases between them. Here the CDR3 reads CASSQDSGKNTEAFF. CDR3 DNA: TGCGCCAGCAGCCAAGATTCAGGGAAGAACACTGAAGCTTTCTTT.

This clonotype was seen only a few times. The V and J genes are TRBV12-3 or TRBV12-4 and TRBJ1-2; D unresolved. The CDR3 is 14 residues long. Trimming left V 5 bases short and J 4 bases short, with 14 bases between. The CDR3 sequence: CASSPPGFIYGYTF. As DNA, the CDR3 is TGTGCCAGCAGTCCACCGGGATTCATCTATGGCTACACCTTC.